Sequencing of this T cell receptor (beta chain) was carried out in a study of blood T cell repertoires in COVID-19. The CDR3 sequence is 17 residues long. V trimming: 5 bases; J trimming: 5 bases; junction bases outside the gene matches: 16. CDR1 and CDR2 (germline): SGHVS, FQNEAQ. Generated by immunoSEQ multiplex PCR, the TCRdb table keeps only in-frame clones and is missing some. This repertoire shows 500,000 to 600,000 clones, 85% to 90% found once; its top ten account for about 8%. The sample taken for sequencing was peripheral blood. The rearrangement uses TRBV7-8 and TRBJ2-7; TRBD1 matches 9 bases. The TCR originated in a woman in her forties or fifties with COVID-19, enrolled during active disease. CDR3 in amino acids: CASSPIPFGTGRNEQYF. DNA for the CDR3: TGTGCCAGCAGCCCTATACCCTTCGGGACAGGGAGGAACGAGCAGTACTTC.